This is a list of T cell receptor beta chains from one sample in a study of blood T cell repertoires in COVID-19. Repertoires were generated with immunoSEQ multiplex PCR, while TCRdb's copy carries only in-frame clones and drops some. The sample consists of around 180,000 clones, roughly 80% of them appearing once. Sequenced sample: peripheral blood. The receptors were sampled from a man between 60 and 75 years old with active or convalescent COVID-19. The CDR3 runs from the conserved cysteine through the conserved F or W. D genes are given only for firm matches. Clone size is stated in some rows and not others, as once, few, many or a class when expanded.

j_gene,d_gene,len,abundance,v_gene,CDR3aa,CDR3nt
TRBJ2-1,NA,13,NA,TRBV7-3,CASSSTSPGEQFF,TGTGCCAGCAGCTCTACTAGCCCCGGTGAGCAGTTCTTC
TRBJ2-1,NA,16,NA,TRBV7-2,CASSRVGGFSYNEQFF,TGTGCCAGCAGCCGTGTTGGAGGGTTCTCCTACAATGAGCAGTTCTTC
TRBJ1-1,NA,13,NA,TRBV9,CASSEPGKTEAFF,TGTGCCAGCTCCGAACCAGGGAAAACTGAAGCTTTCTTT
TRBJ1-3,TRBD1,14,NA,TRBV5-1,CASSLVAQGDTIYF,TGCGCCAGCAGCTTGGTTGCACAGGGGGACACCATATATTTT
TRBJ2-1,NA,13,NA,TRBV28,CASKLGGVYEQFF,TGTGCCAGCAAACTTGGGGGCGTTTATGAGCAGTTCTTC
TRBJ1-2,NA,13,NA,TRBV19,CASRIAALGGYTF,TGTGCCAGTAGGATCGCGGCACTCGGGGGCTACACCTTC
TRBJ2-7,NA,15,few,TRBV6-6,CASSMTRGGVYEQYF,TGTGCCAGCAGCATGACCCGCGGAGGGGTCTACGAGCAGTACTTC
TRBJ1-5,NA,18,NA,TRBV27,CASSLSRIGRRINQPQHF,TGTGCCAGCAGTTTATCGAGGATTGGAAGACGGATCAATCAGCCCCAGCATTTT
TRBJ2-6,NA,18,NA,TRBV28,CASSLGGWASSGANVLTF,TGTGCCAGCAGTTTAGGGGGGTGGGCCTCCTCTGGGGCCAACGTCCTGACTTTC
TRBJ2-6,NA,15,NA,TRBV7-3,CASSFQHPGANVLTF,TGTGCCAGCAGCTTTCAACATCCTGGGGCCAACGTCCTGACTTTC
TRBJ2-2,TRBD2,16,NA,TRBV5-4,CASSLSLAGASGELFF,TGTGCCAGCAGCTTGAGTTTGGCGGGAGCCAGCGGGGAGCTGTTTTTT
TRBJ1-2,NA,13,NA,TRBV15,CATGVGANYGYTF,TGTGCCACCGGCGTGGGGGCGAACTATGGCTACACCTTC
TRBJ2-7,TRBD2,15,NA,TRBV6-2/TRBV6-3,CASSYSGTSAYEQYF,TGTGCCAGCAGTTACTCGGGGACTAGCGCCTACGAGCAGTACTTC
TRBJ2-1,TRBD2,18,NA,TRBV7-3,CASSSGLAGGPPYNEQFF,TGTGCCAGCAGCTCGGGACTAGCGGGAGGCCCCCCCTACAATGAGCAGTTCTTC
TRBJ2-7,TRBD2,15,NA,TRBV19,CASSMFSGRSYEQYF,TGTGCCAGTAGTATGTTTAGCGGGAGATCCTACGAGCAGTACTTC
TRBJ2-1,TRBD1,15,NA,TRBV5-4,CASSLETGNYNEQFF,TGTGCCAGCAGCTTGGAGACAGGGAACTACAATGAGCAGTTCTTC
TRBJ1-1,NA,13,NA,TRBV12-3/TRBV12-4,CASTPGAGSEAFF,TGTGCCAGCACCCCAGGGGCCGGGTCTGAAGCTTTCTTT